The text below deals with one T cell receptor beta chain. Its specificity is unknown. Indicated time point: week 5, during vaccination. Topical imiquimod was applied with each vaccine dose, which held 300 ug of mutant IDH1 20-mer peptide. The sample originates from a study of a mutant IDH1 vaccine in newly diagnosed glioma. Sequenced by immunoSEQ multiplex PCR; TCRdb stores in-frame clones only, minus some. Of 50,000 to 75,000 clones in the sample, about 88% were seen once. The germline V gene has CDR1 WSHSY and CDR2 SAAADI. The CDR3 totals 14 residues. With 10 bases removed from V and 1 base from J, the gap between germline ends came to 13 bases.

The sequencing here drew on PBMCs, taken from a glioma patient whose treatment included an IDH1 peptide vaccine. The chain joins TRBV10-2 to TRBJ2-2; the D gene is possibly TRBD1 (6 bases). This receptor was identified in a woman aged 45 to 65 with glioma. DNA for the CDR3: TGCGCCACCCAGGGGCAGATGAACACCGGGGAGCTGTTTTTT. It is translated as CATQGQMNTGELFF.